These T cell receptor beta chains were read from a single sample in a study of Ad26.COV2.S vaccination and SARS-CoV-2 variants. TCRdb's table, derived via immunoSEQ multiplex PCR, lists solely in-frame clones and lacks some. The sample consists of about 430,000 clones, about 93% of them appearing once. This sample comprised peripheral blood, obtained in a trial of Ad26.COV2.S vaccine versus placebo. These receptors were collected from a person aged 18-60 years who received the Ad26.COV2.S COVID-19 vaccine or a placebo. CDR3s include the opening cysteine and the closing phenylalanine or tryptophan. The D gene is left open where the match is weak.

TRBV12-3/TRBV12-4	TRBJ1-6	.	TGTGCCAGCAGTTTGGAGTATTCACCCCTCCACTTT	CASSLEYSPLHF
TRBV11-3	TRBJ2-2	.	TGTGCCAGCAGCTTAGACCCAGGCGGGGAGCTGTTTTTT	CASSLDPGGELFF
TRBV19	TRBJ1-1	.	TGTGCCAGTAATCGGGTCGACAGGCCGAACACTGAAGCTTTCTTT	CASNRVDRPNTEAFF
TRBV3-1/TRBV3-2	TRBJ2-7	.	TGTGCCAGCAGCCAAGATATATCCTACGAGCAGTACTTC	CASSQDISYEQYF
TRBV27	TRBJ2-7	TRBD1	TGTGCCAGCAGCTACCGGGACAGGGTAACCCACGAGCAGTACTTC	CASSYRDRVTHEQYF
TRBV9	TRBJ1-1	.	TGTGCCAGCAGCGTAGGGCCGATGAACACTGAAGCTTTCTTT	CASSVGPMNTEAFF
TRBV19	TRBJ2-1	TRBD2	TGTGCCAGTAGTATAGAAGGGACTAGCGGGATTAGCTCCTACAATGAGCAGTTCTTC	CASSIEGTSGISSYNEQFF
TRBV28	TRBJ2-4	.	TGTGCCAGCAGGGGGCCGGATTGGGACATTCAGTACTTC	CASRGPDWDIQYF
TRBV27	TRBJ2-1	TRBD2	TGTGCCAGCAGTCCAGCGTCGGGAGGCGGTGAGCAGTTCTTC	CASSPASGGGEQFF
TRBV7-9	TRBJ2-3	.	TGTGCCAGCAGCCTAGCTGGGGCAGATACGCAGTATTTT	CASSLAGADTQYF